A single TCR beta chain is shown here with its context. The antigen is unknown. These data come from a study of OX40 agonist ivuxolimab in advanced cancers. Some clones are missing from TCRdb's copy, which holds only in-frame ones; the method was immunoSEQ multiplex PCR. Among approximately 70,000 clones listed, roughly 81% were seen once. Findings and caveats of the study: Fewer expanded clones were found on average in CD4+ than in CD8+ T cells. Clonal expansion by week 6 occurred in CD4+ and CD8+ blood T cells (at 0.1 to 3.0 mg/kg).

CDR1 is SEHNR and CDR2 is FQNEAQ in the germline V gene (reference sequence). The germline V and J ends were trimmed by 5 bases and 5 bases, with 10 bases remaining between them. This CDR3 spans 13 amino acids. The sequence was collected from an adult with an advanced solid tumor such as melanoma, head and neck, liver or kidney cancer. This sample comprised CD4+ or CD8+ T cells sorted from blood, obtained in a trial of the OX40 agonist ivuxolimab. The chain employs TRBV7-9 and TRBJ1-5; D gene ambiguous. The CDR3 DNA reads as TGTGCCAGCAGCCCAGAGGGCGATCAGCCCCAGCATTTT. It specifies CASSPEGDQPQHF. The full variable domain, with the rest looked up from reference TRBV7-9 and TRBJ1-5, is DTGVSQNPRHKITKRGQNVTFRCDPISEHNRLYWYRQTLGQGPEFLTYFQNEAQLEKSRLLSDRFSAERPKGSFSTLEIQRTEQGDSAMYLCASSPEGDQPQHFGDGTRLSIL.